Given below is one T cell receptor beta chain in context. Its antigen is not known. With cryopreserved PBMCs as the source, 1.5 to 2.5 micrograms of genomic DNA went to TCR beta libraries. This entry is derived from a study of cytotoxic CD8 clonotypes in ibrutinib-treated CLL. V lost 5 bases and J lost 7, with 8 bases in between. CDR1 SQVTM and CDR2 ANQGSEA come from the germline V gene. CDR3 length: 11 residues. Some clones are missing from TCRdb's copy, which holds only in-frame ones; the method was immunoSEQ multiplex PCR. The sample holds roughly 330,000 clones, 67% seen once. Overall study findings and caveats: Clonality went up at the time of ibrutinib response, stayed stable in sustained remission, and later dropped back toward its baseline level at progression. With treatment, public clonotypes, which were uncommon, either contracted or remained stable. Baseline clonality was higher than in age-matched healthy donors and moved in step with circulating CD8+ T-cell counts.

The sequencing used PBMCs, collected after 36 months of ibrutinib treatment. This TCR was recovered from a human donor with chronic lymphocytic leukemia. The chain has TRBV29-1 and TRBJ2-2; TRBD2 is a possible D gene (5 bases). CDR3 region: CSVWESGELFF. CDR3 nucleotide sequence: TGCAGCGTTTGGGAGAGCGGGGAGCTGTTTTTT.